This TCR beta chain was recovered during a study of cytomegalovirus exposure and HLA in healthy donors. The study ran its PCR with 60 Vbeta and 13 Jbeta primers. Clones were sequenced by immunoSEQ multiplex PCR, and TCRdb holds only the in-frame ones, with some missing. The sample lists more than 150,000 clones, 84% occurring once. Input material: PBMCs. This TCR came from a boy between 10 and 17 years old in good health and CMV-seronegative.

The CDR3: CAWSATSGKNEQFF. CDR3 nucleotide sequence: TGTGCCTGGAGTGCCACTAGCGGGAAGAATGAGCAGTTCTTC. The chain combines TRBV30 with TRBJ2-1; TRBD2 aligns across 10 bases. This CDR3 spans 14 amino acids. V lost 1 base to trimming and J lost 7 bases; unmatched junction nucleotides: 4. Per germline, CDR1 GTSNPN and CDR2 SVGIG (reference sequence).